This TCR beta chain was recorded in a study of control samples from healthy donors and cancer patients. Data came from immunoSEQ multiplex PCR; TCRdb stores just in-frame clones and leaves some out. The sample has about 130,000 clones, over 90% seen once. V was clipped by 5 bases and J by 7 bases; unmatched bases: 8. The germline V gene has CDR1 PRHDT and CDR2 FYEKMQ (reference sequence). The CDR3 contains 15 residues. This clonotype was obtained from a man in his fifties or sixties with colorectal cancer. Sample: PBMCs. V is TRBV13 and J is TRBJ1-5, with 10 nucleotides matching TRBD1. This CDR3 is CASSRRGQGIQPQHF. CDR3 nucleotides: TGTGCCAGCAGCCGACGGGGACAGGGGATACAGCCCCAGCATTTT.